This T cell receptor beta chain is drawn from a study of blood T cells in healthy people across ages. Findings and limits, study-wide: Researchers said unsorted PBMCs prevented a conclusive naive versus antigen-experienced comparison. Both naive CD4+ cell counts and diversity were greater in long-lived donors than in aged donors.

The V end lost 5 bases, the J end lost 1 base, and 13 bases lay between the germline ends. This CDR3 region has 15 residues. The germline gives CDR1 LNHDA, CDR2 SQIVND (reference sequence). Next came a second PCR, run for about 7 to 12 cycles, which used a sample-barcoded 5' primer along with a J-beta primer mix. A 12-random-nucleotide template-switch adaptor tagged each cDNA molecule. TCRdb analysed the 5' RACE reads with MiXCR anew, one entry per CDR3 protein. The sample holds some 1.6 million distinct CDR3 sequences, about 35% seen once. For every donor, a draw yielded approximately 9.8 milliliters of peripheral blood. As regards this clonotype: The antigen remains undetermined.

The sequenced sample was blood. The receptor was derived from a woman aged 25-40 years in good health. V gene TRBV19 combines with J gene TRBJ2-3; D might be TRBD2 (6 bases). Here the CDR3 DNA reads TGTGCCAGTAGTCCAACGGGACTCCGCACAGATACGCAGTATTTT. It encodes CASSPTGLRTDTQYF.